The 5 T cell receptor beta chains below come from one sample, sequenced in a study of T-cell memory formation after mild COVID-19. TCRdb re-called the 5' RACE reads through MiXCR, storing one row per CDR3 protein. The sample lists a few hundred thousand distinct CDR3 sequences, roughly 15% occurring once. Sequencing was performed on PBMCs or a T cell subset sorted from them (not recorded which). These TCRs come from a man aged 18-30 years who had mild COVID-19 (a few samples of this study predate the infection). Cell type and time point are not known.

V and J are TRBV12-3 or TRBV12-4 and TRBJ2-4; 10 nucleotides align to TRBD2. This CDR3 is built from 17 residues. V was clipped by 4 bases and J by 0 bases; unmatched bases: 6. CDR3 nucleotides: TGTGCCAGCAGTTCTGAAATAGCGGGGGGAGCCAAAAACATTCAGTACTTC. It specifies CASSSEIAGGAKNIQYF.

This chain joins TRBV12-3 or TRBV12-4 and TRBJ1-5; D is unresolved. V lost 1 base and J lost 5, with 6 bases in between. The CDR3 is 13 residues long. The CDR3 reads CASSLVHYQPQHF. CDR3 bases: TGTGCCAGCAGTTTAGTTCATTATCAGCCCCAGCATTTT.

The chain carries TRBV9 and TRBJ1-1; D gene unclear. This CDR3 has 15 amino acids. V gave up 3 bases and J gave up 0 bases, with 12 bases separating them. Germline CDR1 and CDR2: SGDLS and YYNGEE. CDR3 in DNA: TGTGCCAGCAGCGGGCCCGGTTCGATGAACACTGAAGCTTTCTTT. Protein sequence: CASSGPGSMNTEAFF.

This clonotype was seen a few times. This chain uses TRBV5-1 with TRBJ2-3, with 8 bases that match TRBD1. The length of the CDR3 is 13 residues. The V segment lost 3 bases and the J segment 8 bases; nucleotides outside the gene matches: 5. The germline gives CDR1 SGHRS, CDR2 YFSETQ. DNA for the CDR3: TGCGCCAGCAGCTCGGGACAGGATAGTACGCAGTATTTT. Its protein product is CASSSGQDSTQYF.

This chain joins TRBV4-3 and TRBJ2-2, with 13 bases that match TRBD2. In germline, CDR1 is LGHNA, CDR2 YSLEER. V dropped 4 bases and J dropped 2; count of bases not matched to a gene: 4. The CDR3 length is 17 residues. The CDR3 DNA sequence: TGCGCCAGCAGCCCTGGACTAGCGGGGGCAAACACCGGGGAGCTGTTTTTT. This gives the protein CASSPGLAGANTGELFF.